This T cell receptor (beta chain) came from a study of cytomegalovirus exposure and HLA in healthy donors. The overall study: The same platform as the 666 first-cohort repertoires was used for the 120 validation repertoires, a later analysis reported. Points from the study as a whole: As confirmed in vitro, a few CMV-associated chains were specific for CMV antigens.

The repertoire was sequenced with immunoSEQ multiplex PCR; TCRdb's copy has only in-frame clones and lacks some. Among about 150,000 clones listed, less than 90% were seen once. The CDR3 extends over 16 amino acids. The ends lost 5 bases at V and 2 bases at J; junction bases unmatched: 9. Per the germline V gene, CDR1 is SGHTA and CDR2 is FQGNSA. For this clone: Antigen unknown.

This chain links TRBV7-2 with TRBJ2-1, with 7 bases aligning to TRBD2. The source of this sequence is a young woman in good health and CMV-seropositive. Sequences were obtained from PBMCs. The DNA of the CDR3 is TGTGCCAGCAGCCGTAATGCGGGAGACCCCTACAATGAGCAGTTCTTC. Encoded protein: CASSRNAGDPYNEQFF.